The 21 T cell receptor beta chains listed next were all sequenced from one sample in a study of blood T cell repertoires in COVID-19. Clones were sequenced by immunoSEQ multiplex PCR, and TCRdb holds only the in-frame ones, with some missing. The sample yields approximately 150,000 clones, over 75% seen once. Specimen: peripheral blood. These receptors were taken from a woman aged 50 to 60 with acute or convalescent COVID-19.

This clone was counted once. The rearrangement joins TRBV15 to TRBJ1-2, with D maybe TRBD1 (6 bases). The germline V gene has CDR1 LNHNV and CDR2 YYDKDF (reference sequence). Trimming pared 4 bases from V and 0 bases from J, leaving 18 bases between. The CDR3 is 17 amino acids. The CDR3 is CATSTISGTLTNYGYTF. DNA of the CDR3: TGTGCCACCAGCACGATCTCCGGGACACTTACTAACTATGGCTACACCTTC.

This CDR3 reads CASSSRGSDQPQHF. In nucleotides, the CDR3 is TGTGCCAGCAGTTCGCGGGGATCGGATCAGCCCCAGCATTTT. The rearrangement links TRBV6-1 to TRBJ1-5; D uncertain. Germline CDR1 reads MNHNS; CDR2 reads SASEGT. The CDR3 covers 14 residues. V was pared by 5 bases and J by 5 bases, with 13 bases between.

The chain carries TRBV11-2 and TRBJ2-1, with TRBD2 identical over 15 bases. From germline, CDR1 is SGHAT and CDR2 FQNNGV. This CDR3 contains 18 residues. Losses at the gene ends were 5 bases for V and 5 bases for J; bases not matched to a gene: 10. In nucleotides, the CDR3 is TGTGCCAGCAGCCGAAATGGACTAGCGGGAGGGCCAGACAATGAGCAGTTCTTC. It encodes CASSRNGLAGGPDNEQFF.

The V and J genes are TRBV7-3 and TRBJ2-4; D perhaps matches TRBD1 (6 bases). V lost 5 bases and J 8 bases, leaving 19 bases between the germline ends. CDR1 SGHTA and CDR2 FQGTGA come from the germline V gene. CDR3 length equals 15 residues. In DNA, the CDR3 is TGTGCCAGCAGCATCGGGGCCCGCCCAGGGGACATTCAGTACTTC. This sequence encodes CASSIGARPGDIQYF.

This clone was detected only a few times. The CDR3 region has the DNA TGCGCCAGCAGCCAGACGGGGAATCAGCCCCAGCATTTT. It translates to CASSQTGNQPQHF. The rearrangement uses TRBV4-1 and TRBJ1-5; D remains unclear. The CDR3 contains 13 residues. Germline V CDR1 and CDR2: MGHRA, YSYEKL. V was trimmed by 3 bases and J by 4 bases, leaving 7 bases between them.

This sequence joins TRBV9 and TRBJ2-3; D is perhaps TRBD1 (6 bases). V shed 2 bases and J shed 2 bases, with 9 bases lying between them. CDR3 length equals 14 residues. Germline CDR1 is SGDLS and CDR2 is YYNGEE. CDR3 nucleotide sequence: TGTGCCAGCAGCGTCAGGGGACCCACAGATACGCAGTATTTT. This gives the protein CASSVRGPTDTQYF.

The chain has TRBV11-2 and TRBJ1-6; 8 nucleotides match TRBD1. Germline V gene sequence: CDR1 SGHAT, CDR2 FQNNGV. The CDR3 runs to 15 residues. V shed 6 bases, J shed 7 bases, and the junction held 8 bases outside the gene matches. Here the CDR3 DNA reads TGTGCCAGCAGTTATCGGACAGGGTGGAATTCACCCCTCCACTTT. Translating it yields CASSYRTGWNSPLHF.

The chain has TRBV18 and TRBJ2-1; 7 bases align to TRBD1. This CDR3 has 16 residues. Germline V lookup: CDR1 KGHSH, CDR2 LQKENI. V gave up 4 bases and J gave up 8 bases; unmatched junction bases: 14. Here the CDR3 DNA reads TGTGCCAGCTCACAAAACCTCGGCAGTGGGACAGATGAGCAGTTCTTC. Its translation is CASSQNLGSGTDEQFF.

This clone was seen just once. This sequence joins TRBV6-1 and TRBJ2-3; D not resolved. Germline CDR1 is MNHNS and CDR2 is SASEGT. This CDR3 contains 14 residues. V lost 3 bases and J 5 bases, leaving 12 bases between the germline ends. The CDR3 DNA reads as TGTGCCAGCAGTGACGGCGGCCGTTTAGATACGCAGTATTTT. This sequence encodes CASSDGGRLDTQYF.

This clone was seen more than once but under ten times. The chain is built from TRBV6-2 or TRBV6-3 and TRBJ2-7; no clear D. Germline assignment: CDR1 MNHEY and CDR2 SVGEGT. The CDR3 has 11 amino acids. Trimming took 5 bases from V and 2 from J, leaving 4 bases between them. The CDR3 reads CASSPAYEQYF. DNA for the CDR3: TGTGCCAGCAGTCCAGCCTACGAGCAGTACTTC.

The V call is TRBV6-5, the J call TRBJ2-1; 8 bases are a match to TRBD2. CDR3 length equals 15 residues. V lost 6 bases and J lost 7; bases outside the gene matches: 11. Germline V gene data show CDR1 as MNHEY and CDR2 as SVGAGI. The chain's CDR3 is CASSPAGGSSNEQFF. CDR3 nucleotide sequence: TGTGCCAGCAGCCCCGCGGGGGGAAGCTCGAATGAGCAGTTCTTC.

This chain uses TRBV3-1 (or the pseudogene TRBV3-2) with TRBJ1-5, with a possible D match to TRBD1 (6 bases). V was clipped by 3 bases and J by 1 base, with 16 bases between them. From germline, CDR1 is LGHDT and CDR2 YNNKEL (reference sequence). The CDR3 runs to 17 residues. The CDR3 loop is CASSQNVGGPSNQPQHF. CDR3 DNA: TGTGCCAGCAGCCAGAATGTCGGGGGGCCCAGCAATCAGCCCCAGCATTTT.

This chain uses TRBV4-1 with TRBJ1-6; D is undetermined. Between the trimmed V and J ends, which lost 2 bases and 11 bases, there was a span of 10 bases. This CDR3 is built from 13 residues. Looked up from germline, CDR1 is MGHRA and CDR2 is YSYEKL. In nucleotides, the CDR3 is TGCGCCAGCAGCCAATTATTGTCTACACCCCTCCACTTT. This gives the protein CASSQLLSTPLHF.

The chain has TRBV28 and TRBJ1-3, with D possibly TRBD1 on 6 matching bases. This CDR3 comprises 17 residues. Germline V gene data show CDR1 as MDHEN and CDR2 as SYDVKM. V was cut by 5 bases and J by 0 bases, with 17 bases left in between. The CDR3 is CASSLAMTGTSGNTIYF. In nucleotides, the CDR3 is TGTGCCAGCAGTCTAGCCATGACAGGTACCTCTGGAAACACCATATATTTT.

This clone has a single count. The CDR3 bases are TGTGCCAGCATCGGGTTGAACACTGAAGCTTTCTTT. It translates to CASIGLNTEAFF. The chain links TRBV2 to TRBJ1-1; no definite D call. From germline, CDR1 is SNHLY and CDR2 FYNNEI. V lost 7 bases and J 0 bases, leaving 6 bases between the germline ends. The length of the CDR3 is 12 residues.

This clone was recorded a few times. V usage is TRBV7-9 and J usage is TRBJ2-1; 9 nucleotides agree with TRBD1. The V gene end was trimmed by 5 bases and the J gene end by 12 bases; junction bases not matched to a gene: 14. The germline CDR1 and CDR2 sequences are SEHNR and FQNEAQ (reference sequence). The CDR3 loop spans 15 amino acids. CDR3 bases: TGTGCCAGCAGCACCGGACAGGGGCAGTTAGTCCCGCAGTTCTTC. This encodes CASSTGQGQLVPQFF. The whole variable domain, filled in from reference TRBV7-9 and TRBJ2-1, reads DTGVSQNPRHKITKRGQNVTFRCDPISEHNRLYWYRQTLGQGPEFLTYFQNEAQLEKSRLLSDRFSAERPKGSFSTLEIQRTEQGDSAMYLCASSTGQGQLVPQFFGPGTRLTVL.

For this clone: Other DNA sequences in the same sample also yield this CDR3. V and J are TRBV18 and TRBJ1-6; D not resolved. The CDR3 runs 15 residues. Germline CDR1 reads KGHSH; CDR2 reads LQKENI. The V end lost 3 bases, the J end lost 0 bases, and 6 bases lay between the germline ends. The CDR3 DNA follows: TGTGCCAGCTCACCCCCTAGCTCCTATAATTCACCCCTCCACTTT. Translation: CASSPPSSYNSPLHF.

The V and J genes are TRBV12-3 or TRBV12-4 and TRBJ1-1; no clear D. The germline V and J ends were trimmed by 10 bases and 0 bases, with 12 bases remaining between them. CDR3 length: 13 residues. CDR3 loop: CAIRHGMNTEAFF. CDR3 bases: TGTGCCATAAGACACGGGATGAACACTGAAGCTTTCTTT.

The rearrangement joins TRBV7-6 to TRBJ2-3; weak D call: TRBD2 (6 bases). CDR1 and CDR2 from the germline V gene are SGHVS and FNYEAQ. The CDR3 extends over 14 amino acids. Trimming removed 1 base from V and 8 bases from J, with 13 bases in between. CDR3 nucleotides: TGTGCCAGCAGCTTAGGAGGAGGGGCCCCTACGCAGTATTTT. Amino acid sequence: CASSLGGGAPTQYF.

CDR3 loop: CASSLDAESYGYTF. In DNA, the CDR3 is TGCGCCAGCAGCTTGGATGCAGAATCCTATGGCTACACCTTC. The V gene is TRBV5-1, the J gene TRBJ1-2; the D is unclear. V lost 0 bases and J 4 bases, leaving 10 bases between the germline ends. The CDR3 sequence is 14 residues long. The germline V gene has CDR1 SGHRS and CDR2 YFSETQ.

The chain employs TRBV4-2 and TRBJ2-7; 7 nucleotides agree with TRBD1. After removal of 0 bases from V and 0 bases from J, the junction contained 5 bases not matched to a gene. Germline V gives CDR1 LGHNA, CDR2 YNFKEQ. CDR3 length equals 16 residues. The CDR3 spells CASSQDWPGGSYEQYF. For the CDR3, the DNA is TGTGCCAGCAGCCAAGATTGGCCAGGGGGCTCCTACGAGCAGTACTTC.